The next 7 T cell receptor beta chains were all read from a single sample in a study of T cells after yellow fever vaccination. In TCRdb, the 5' RACE reads were re-called with MiXCR into one record per CDR3 protein. The data contain about 340,000 distinct CDR3 sequences, 8% to 10% of them singletons. The sample consisted of PBMCs, taken on the day of the first yellow fever vaccination. Every receptor here comes from a man aged 18 to 29 who received the YFV17D yellow fever vaccine.

This clonotype is a singleton in its sample. The genes are TRBV19 and TRBJ2-2; either TRBD1 or TRBD2 may fit D (5 bases each). Trimming removed 5 bases at V and 4 bases at J, with 17 bases between. CDR3 length: 16 residues. Germline-derived CDR1 and CDR2 are LNHDA and SQIVND (reference sequence). CDR3 DNA: TGTGCCAGTAGTCCCGGGACGGCCTGGGGCACCGGGGAGCTGTTTTTT. Protein product: CASSPGTAWGTGELFF.

This clonotype was counted between two and nine times. This sequence joins TRBV7-6 and TRBJ2-3; D perhaps matches TRBD2 (5 bases). The germline gives CDR1 SGHVS, CDR2 FNYEAQ. Trimming removed 0 bases at V and 7 bases at J, with 11 bases between. This CDR3 comprises 14 residues. CDR3 region: CASSLAGSGNTQYF. In DNA, the CDR3 is TGTGCCAGCAGCTTAGCGGGCAGCGGCAATACGCAGTATTTT. Full variable domain (outside the CDR3, taken from reference TRBV7-6 and TRBJ2-3): GAGVSQSPRYKVTKRGQDVALRCDPISGHVSLYWYRQALGQGPEFLTYFNYEAQQDKSGLPNDRFSAERPEGSISTLTIQRTEQRDSAMYRCASSLAGSGNTQYFGPGTRLTVL.

The chain is built from TRBV28 and TRBJ2-2; D gene unclear. Germline assignment: CDR1 MDHEN and CDR2 SYDVKM. V was shortened by 8 bases and J by 0 bases, with 16 bases between the two germline ends. The CDR3 spans 16 residues. Here the CDR3 reads CASRIQMFANTGELFF. The CDR3 nucleotides read TGTGCCAGCCGTATCCAGATGTTCGCGAACACCGGGGAGCTGTTTTTT.

The chain couples TRBV12-3 or TRBV12-4 to TRBJ1-2, with 7 bases matching TRBD1. V shed 4 bases and J 4 bases; nucleotides not matched to a gene: 3. The CDR3 totals 13 residues. The CDR3 reads CASSWDRSYGYTF. The DNA of the CDR3 is TGTGCCAGCAGTTGGGACAGATCCTATGGCTACACCTTC.

This clonotype was found many times. The chain has TRBV7-2 and TRBJ1-2; D gene unclear. V was trimmed by 4 bases and J by 5 bases, leaving 11 bases between them. Per the germline V gene, CDR1 is SGHTA and CDR2 is FQGNSA. The CDR3 is 13 amino acids. Here the CDR3 reads CASSSGLGYGYTF. CDR3 in DNA: TGTGCCAGCAGCTCAGGCTTAGGGTATGGCTACACCTTC.

This chain links TRBV18 with TRBJ1-2; the D gene is possibly TRBD1 (5 bases). Germline V gives CDR1 KGHSH, CDR2 LQKENI. This CDR3 has 15 amino acids. V gave up 2 bases and J gave up 0 bases, with 10 bases separating them. CDR3 sequence: CASSPSGQPNYGYTF. The CDR3 DNA is TGTGCCAGCTCACCATCAGGACAACCTAACTATGGCTACACCTTC.

This clonotype was detected a few times. The V call is TRBV30, the J call TRBJ2-7, with TRBD1 as a possible D gene (6 bases). The V gene's germline CDR1 is GTSNPN and CDR2 SVGIG (reference sequence). Trimming took 0 bases from V and 3 from J, leaving 12 bases between them. This CDR3 is built from 14 residues. CDR3 nucleotides: TGTGCCTGGAGTGTAAGGGGACAAGTCTACGAGCAGTACTTC. Translation gives CAWSVRGQVYEQYF.